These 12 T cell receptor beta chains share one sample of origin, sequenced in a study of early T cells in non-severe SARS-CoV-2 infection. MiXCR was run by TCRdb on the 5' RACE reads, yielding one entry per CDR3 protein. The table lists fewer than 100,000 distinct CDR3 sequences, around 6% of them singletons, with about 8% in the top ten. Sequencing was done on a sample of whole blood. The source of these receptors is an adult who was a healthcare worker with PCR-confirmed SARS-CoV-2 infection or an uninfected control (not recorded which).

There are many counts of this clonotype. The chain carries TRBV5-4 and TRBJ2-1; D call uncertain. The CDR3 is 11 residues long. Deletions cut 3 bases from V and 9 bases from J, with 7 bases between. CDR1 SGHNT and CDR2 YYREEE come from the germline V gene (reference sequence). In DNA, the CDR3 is TGTGCCAGCAGCTCCGGTGGTGAGCAGTTCTTC. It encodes CASSSGGEQFF.

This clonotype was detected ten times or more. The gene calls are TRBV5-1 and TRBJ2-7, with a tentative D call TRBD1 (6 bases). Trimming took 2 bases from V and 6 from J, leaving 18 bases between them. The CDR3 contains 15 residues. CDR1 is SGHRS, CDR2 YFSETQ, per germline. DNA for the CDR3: TGCGCCAGCAGCTTTCCATTAGACAGAGGGGGCGAGCAGTACTTC. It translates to CASSFPLDRGGEQYF.

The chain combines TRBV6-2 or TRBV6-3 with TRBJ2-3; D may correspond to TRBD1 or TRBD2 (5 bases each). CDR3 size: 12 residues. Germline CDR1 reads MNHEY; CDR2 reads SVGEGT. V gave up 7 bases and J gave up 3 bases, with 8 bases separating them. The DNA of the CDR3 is TGTGCCAGCAAGGGACGAACAGATACGCAGTATTTT. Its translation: CASKGRTDTQYF.

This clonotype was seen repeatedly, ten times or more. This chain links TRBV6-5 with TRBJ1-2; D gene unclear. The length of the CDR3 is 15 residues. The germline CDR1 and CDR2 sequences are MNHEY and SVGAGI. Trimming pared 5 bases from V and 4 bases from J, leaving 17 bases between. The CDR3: CASSTEYRAAYGYTF. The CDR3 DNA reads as TGTGCCAGCAGTACAGAATACCGGGCCGCCTATGGCTACACCTTC.

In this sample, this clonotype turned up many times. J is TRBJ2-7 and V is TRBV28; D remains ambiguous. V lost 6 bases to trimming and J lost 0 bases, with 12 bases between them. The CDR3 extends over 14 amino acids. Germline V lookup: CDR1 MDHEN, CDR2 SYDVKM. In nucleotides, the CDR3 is TGTGCCAGCAGCCCACGACAAAGCTCCTACGAGCAGTACTTC. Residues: CASSPRQSSYEQYF.

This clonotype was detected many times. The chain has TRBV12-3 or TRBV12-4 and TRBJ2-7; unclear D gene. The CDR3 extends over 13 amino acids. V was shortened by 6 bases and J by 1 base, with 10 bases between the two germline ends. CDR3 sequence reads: CASSSGRSYEQYF. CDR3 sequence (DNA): TGTGCCAGCAGCTCTGGACGATCCTACGAGCAGTACTTC.

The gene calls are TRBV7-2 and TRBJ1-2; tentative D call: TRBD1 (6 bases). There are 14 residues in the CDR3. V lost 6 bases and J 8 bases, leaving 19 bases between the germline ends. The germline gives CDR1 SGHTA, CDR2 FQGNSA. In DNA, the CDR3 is TGTGCCAGCAGACCGGGACACCAAGGGCGCGGCTACACCTTC. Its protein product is CASRPGHQGRGYTF.

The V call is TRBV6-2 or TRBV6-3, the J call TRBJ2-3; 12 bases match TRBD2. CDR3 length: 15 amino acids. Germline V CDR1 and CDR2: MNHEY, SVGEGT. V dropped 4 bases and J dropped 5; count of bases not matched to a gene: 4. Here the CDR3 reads CASSWTSGAVDTQYF. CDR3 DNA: TGTGCCAGCAGTTGGACTAGCGGGGCGGTAGATACGCAGTATTTT.

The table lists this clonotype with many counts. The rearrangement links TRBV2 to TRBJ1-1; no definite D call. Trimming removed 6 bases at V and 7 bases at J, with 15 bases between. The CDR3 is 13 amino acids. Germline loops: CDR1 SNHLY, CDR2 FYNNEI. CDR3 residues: CASRTGSVGEAFF. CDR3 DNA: TGTGCCAGCAGGACGGGGTCAGTGGGTGAAGCTTTCTTT. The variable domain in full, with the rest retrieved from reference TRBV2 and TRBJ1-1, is EPEVTQTPSHQVTQMGQEVILRCVPISNHLYFYWYRQILGQKVEFLVSFYNNEISEKSEIFDDQFSVERPDGSNFTLKIRSTKLEDSAMYFCASRTGSVGEAFFGQGTRLTVV.

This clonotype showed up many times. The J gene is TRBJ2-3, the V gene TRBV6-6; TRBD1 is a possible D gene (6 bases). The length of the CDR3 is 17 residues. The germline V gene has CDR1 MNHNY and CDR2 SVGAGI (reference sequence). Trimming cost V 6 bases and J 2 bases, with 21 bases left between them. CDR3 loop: CASRILRDTSFTDTQYF. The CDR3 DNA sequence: TGTGCCAGCAGGATACTTCGGGACACGTCTTTCACAGATACGCAGTATTTT.

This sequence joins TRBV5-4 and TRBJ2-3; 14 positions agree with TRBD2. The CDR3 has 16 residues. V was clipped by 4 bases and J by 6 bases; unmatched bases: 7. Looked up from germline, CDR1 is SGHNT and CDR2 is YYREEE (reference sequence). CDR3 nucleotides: TGTGCCAGCAGCCCAGGACTAGCGGGAGGTGAGGATACGCAGTATTTT. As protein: CASSPGLAGGEDTQYF.

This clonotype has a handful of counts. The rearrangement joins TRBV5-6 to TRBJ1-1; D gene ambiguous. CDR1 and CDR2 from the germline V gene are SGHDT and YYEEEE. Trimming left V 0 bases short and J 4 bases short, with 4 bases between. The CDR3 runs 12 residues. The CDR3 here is CASSLVSTEAFF. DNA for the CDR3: TGTGCCAGCAGCTTGGTTTCCACTGAAGCTTTCTTT.